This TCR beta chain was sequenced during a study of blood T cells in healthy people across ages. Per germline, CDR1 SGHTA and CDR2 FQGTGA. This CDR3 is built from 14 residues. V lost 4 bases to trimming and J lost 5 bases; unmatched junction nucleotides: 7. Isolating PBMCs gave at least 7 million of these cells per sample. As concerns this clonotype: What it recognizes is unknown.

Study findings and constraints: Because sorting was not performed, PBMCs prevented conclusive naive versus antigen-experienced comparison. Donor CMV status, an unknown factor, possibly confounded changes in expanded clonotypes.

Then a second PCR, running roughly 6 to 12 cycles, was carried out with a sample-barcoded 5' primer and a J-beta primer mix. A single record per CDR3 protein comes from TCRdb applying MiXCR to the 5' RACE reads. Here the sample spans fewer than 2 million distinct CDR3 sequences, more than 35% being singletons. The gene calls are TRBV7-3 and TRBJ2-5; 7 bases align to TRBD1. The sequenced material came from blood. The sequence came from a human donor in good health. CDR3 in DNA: TGTGCCAGCAGCTCCCAAGGGGGCGGGGAGACCCAGTACTTC. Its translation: CASSSQGGGETQYF.